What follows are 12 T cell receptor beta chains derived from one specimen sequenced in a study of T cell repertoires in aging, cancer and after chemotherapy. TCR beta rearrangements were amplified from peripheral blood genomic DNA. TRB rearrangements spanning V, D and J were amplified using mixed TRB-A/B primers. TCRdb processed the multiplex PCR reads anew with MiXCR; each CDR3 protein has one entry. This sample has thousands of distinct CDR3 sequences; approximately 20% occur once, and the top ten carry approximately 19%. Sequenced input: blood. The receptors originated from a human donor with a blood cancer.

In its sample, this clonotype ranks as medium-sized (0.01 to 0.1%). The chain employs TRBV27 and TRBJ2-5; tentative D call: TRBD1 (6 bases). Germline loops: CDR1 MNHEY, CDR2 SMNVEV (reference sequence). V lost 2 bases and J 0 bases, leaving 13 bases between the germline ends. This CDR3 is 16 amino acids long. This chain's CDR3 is CASSLKFTGNQETQYF. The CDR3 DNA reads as TGTGCCAGCAGTTTAAAGTTCACAGGGAACCAAGAGACCCAGTACTTC.

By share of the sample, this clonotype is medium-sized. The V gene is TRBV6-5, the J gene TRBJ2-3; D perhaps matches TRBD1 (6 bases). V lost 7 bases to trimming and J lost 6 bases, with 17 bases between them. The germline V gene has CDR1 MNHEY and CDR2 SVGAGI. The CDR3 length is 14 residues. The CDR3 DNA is TGTGCCAGCACCCTGACAGGCCCGCGGGATACGCAGTATTTT. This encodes CASTLTGPRDTQYF.

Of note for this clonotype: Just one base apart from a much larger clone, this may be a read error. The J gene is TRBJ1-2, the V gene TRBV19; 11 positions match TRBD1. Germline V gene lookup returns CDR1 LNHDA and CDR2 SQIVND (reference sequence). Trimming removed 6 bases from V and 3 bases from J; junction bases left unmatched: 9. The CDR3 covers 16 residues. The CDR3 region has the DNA TGTGCCAGTAGCTCCCGGGACAGGGGGTCCTACTATGGCTACACCTTC. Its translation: CASSSRDRGSYYGYTF. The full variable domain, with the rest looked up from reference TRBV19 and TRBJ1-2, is DGGITQSPKYLFRKEGQNVTLSCEQNLNHDAMYWYRQDPGQGLRLIYYSQIVNDFQKGDIAEGYSVSREKKESFPLTVTSAQKNPTAFYLCASSSRDRGSYYGYTFGSGTRLTVV.

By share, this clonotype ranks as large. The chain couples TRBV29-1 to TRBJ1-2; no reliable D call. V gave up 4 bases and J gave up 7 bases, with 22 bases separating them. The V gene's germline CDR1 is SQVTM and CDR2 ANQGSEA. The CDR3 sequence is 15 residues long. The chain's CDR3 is CSVVDPTTARFGYTF. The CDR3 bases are TGCAGCGTTGTCGACCCCACAACGGCAAGATTTGGCTACACCTTC.

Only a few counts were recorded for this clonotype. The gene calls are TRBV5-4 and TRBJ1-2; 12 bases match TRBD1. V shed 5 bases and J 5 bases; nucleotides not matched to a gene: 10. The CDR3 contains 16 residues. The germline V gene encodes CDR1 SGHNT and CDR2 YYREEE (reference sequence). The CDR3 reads CASRPGTGGIVYGYTF. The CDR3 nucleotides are TGTGCCAGCAGGCCCGGGACAGGGGGCATTGTTTATGGCTACACCTTC. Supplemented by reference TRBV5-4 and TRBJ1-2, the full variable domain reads ETGVTQSPTHLIKTRGQQVTLRCSSQSGHNTVSWYQQALGQGPQFIFQYYREEENGRGNFPPRFSGLQFPNYSSELNVNALELDDSALYLCASRPGTGGIVYGYTFGSGTRLTVV.

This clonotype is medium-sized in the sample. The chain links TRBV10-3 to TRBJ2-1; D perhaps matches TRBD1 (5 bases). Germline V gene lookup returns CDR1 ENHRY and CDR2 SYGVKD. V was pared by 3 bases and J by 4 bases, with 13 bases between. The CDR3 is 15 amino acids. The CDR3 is CAISDSGRGYNEQFF. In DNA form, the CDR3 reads TGTGCCATCAGTGATTCAGGTAGGGGTTACAATGAGCAGTTCTTC.

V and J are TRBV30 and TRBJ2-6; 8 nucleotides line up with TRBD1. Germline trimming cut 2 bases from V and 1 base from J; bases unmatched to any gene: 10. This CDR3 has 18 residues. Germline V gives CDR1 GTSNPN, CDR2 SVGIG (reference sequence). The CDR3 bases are TGTGCCTGGAGTCGTAGAACAGGGGGAAAATCTGGGGCCAACGTCCTGACTTTC. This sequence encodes CAWSRRTGGKSGANVLTF.

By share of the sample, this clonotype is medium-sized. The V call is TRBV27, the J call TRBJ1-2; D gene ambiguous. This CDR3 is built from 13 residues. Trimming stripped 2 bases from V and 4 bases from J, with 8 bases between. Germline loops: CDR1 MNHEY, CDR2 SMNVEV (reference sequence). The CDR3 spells CASSLGRPYGYTF. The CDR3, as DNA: TGTGCCAGCAGTTTAGGGCGGCCCTATGGCTACACCTTC.

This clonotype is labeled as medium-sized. The CDR3 here is CASNPTGGGYGYTF. In DNA form, the CDR3 reads TGTGCCAGCAACCCAACAGGGGGCGGCTATGGCTACACCTTC. The rearrangement links TRBV6-6 to TRBJ1-2, with TRBD1 matching over 9 bases. V lost 7 bases and J lost 4; bases outside the gene matches: 7. CDR1 and CDR2 (germline): MNHNY, SVGAGI (reference sequence). The CDR3 runs to 14 residues.

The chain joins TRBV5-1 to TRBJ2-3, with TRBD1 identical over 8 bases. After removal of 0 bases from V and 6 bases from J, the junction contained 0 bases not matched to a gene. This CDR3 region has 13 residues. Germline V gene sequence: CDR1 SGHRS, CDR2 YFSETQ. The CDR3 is CASSLDRGDTQYF. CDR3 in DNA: TGCGCCAGCAGCTTGGACAGGGGGGATACGCAGTATTTT. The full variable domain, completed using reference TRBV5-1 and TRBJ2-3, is KAGVTQTPRYLIKTRGQQVTLSCSPISGHRSVSWYQQTPGQGLQFLFEYFSETQRNKGNFPGRFSGRQFSNSRSEMNVSTLELGDSALYLCASSLDRGDTQYFGPGTRLTVL.

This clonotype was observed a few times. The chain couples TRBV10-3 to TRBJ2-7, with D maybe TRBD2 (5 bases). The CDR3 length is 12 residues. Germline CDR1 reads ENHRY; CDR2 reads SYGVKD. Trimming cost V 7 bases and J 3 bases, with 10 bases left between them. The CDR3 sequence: CAIIPGSYEQYF. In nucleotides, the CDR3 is TGTGCCATCATTCCGGGAAGCTACGAGCAGTACTTC.

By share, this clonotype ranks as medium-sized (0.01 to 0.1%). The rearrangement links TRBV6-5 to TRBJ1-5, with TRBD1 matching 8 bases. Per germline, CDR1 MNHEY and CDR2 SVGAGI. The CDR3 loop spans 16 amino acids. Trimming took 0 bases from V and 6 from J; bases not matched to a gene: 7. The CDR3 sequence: CASSYSNPGGSQPQHF. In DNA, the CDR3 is TGTGCCAGCAGTTACTCGAACCCAGGGGGCAGTCAGCCCCAGCATTTT.